This T cell receptor beta chain was identified in a study of blood T cell repertoires in COVID-19. Whole-study context: From the United States, Italy and Spain came samples of acute and convalescent COVID-19. From T cells, B-cell-depleted T cells, or PBMCs came the material, which was cDNA or gDNA.

In the original analysis: Counts of nucleated cells, estimated from reference gene primer amplification, were obtained. The assay was immunoSEQ multiplex PCR, and TCRdb's table has in-frame clones only and misses some. V, J and clone size were drawn from that table, and D and trimming were deduced from the DNA. Altogether some 120,000 clones are present, about 92% being singletons, with the ten largest covering 3.5% to 5.5%. This CDR3 has 13 amino acids. Germline values: CDR1 KGHSH, CDR2 LQKENI. V dropped 8 bases and J dropped 3 bases, with 14 bases sitting between them. The sequence came from a man in his fifties or sixties with COVID-19, enrolled during active disease. V and J are TRBV18 and TRBJ2-7; D is perhaps TRBD1 (5 bases). The sample taken for sequencing was peripheral blood. The CDR3 nucleotides read TGTGCCAGCACTACTGACAGTAACTACGAGCAGTACTTC. It encodes CASTTDSNYEQYF.